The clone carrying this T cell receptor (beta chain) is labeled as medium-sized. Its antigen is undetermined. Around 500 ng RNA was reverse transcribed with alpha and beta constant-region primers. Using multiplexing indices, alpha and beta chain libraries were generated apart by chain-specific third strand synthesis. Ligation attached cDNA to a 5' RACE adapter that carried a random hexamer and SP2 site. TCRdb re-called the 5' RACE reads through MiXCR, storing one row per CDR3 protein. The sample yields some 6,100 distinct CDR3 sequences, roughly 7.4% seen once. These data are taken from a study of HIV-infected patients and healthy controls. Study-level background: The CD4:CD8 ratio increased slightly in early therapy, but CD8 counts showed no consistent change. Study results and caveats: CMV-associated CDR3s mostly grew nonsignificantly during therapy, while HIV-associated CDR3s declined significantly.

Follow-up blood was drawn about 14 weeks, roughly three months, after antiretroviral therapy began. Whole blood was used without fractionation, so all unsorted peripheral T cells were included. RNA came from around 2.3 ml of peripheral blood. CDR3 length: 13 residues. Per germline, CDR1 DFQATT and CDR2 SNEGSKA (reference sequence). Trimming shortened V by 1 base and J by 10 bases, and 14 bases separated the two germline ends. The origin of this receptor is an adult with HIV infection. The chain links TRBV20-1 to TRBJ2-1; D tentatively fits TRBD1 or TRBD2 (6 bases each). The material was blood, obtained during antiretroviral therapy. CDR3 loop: CSARALGGREQFF. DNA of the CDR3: TGCAGTGCTAGAGCGCTGGGGGGCCGGGAGCAGTTCTTC.